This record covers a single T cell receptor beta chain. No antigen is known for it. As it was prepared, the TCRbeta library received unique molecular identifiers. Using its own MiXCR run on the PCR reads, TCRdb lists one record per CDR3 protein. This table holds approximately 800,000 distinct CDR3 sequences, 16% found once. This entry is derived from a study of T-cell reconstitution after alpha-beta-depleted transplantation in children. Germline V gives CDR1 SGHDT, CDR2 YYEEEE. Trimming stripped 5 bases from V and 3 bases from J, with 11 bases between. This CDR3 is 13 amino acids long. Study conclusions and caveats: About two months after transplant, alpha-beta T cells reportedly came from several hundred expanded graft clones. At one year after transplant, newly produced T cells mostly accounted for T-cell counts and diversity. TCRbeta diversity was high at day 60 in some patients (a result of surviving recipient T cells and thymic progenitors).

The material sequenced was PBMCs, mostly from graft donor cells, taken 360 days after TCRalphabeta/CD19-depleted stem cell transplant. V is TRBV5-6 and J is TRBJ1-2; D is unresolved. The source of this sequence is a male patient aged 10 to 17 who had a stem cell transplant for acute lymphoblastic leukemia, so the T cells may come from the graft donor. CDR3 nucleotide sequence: TGTGCCAGCAGGACCGGAGCGGACTATGGCTACACCTTC. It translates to CASRTGADYGYTF.